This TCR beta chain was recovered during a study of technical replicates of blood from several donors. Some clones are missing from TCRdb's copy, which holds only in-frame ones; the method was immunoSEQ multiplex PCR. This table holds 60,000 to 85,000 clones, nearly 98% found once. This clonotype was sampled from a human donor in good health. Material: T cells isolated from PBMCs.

CDR3 protein: CASSFLSGVEDSPLHF. In nucleotides, the CDR3 is TGTGCCAGCAGTTTTTTATCCGGGGTCGAAGACTCACCCCTCCACTTT. The rearrangement links TRBV27 to TRBJ1-6, with D hard to call. The V gene lost 3 bases and the J gene lost 10 bases, with 19 bases spanning the gap. The CDR3 has 16 residues. Germline CDR1 MNHEY, CDR2 SMNVEV (reference sequence).